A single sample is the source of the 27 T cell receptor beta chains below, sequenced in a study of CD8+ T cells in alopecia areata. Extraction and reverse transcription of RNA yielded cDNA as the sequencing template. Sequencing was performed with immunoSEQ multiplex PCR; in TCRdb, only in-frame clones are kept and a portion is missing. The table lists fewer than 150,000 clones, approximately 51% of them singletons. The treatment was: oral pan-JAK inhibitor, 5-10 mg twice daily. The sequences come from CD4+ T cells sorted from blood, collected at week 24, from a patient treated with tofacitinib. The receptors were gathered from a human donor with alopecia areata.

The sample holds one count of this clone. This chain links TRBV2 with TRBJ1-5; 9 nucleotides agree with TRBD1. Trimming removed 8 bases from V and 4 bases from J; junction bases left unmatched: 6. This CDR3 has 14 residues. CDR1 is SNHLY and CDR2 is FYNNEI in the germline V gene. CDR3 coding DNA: TGTGCCAGCGGTACTGGACAGGGGAATCAGCCCCAGCATTTT. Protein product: CASGTGQGNQPQHF.

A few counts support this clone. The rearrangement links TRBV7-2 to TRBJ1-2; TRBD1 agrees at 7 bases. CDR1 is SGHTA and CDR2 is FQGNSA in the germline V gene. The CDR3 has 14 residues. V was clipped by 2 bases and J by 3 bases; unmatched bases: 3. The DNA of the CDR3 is TGTGCCAGCAGCTTACAGGGGGGAGACTATGGCTACACCTTC. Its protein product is CASSLQGGDYGYTF. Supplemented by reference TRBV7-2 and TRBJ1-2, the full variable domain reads GAGVSQSPSNKVTEKGKDVELRCDPISGHTALYWYRQSLGQGLEFLIYFQGNSAPDKSGLPSDRFSAERTGGSVSTLTIQRTQQEDSAVYLCASSLQGGDYGYTFGSGTRLTVV.

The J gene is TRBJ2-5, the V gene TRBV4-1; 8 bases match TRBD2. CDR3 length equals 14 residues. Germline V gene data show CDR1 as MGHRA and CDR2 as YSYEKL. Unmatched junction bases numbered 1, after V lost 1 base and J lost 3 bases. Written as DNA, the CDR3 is TGCGCCAGCAGCCAAGGGCGGGGGGAAGAGACCCAGTACTTC. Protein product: CASSQGRGEETQYF.

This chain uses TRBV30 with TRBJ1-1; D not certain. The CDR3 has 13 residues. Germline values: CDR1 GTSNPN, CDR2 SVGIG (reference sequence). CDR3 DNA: TGTGCTTCTCGTTCCGGGATGAACACTGAAGCTTTCTTT. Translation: CASRSGMNTEAFF.

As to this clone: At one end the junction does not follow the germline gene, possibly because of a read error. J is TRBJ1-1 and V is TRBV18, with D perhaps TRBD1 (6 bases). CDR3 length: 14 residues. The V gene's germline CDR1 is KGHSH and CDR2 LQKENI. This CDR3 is CASSPRGQNAEAFF. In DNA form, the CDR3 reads TGTGCCAGCTCACCACGCGGACAGAACGCTGAAGCTTTCTTT.

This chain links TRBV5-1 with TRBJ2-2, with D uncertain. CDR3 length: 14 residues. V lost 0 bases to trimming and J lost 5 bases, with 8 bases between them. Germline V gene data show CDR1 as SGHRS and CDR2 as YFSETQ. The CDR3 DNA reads TGCGCCAGCAGCTTGGGGACCTTAACCGGGGAGCTGTTTTTT. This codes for CASSLGTLTGELFF.

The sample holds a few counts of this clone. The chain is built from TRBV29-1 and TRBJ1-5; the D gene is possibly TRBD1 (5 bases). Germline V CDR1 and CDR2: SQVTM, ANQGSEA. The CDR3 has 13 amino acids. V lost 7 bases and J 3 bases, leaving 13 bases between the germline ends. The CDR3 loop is CSADSRINQPQHF. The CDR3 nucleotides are TGCAGCGCCGACAGTAGAATCAATCAGCCCCAGCATTTT.

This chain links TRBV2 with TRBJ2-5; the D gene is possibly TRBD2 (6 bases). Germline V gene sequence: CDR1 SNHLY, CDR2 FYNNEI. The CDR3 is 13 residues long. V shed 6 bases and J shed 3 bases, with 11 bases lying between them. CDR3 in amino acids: CASRPWGEETQYF. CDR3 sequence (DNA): TGTGCCAGCAGGCCATGGGGGGAAGAGACCCAGTACTTC.

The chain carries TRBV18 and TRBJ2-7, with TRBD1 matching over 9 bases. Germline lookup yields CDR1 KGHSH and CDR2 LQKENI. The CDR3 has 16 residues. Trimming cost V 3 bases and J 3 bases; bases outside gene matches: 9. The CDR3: CASSPPGTGSLYEQYF. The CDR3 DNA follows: TGTGCCAGCTCACCGCCCGGGACAGGGAGCCTCTACGAGCAGTACTTC.

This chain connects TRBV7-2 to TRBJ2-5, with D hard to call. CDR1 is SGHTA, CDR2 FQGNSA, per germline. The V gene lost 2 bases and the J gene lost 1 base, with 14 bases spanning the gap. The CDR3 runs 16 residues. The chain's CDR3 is CASSLTRTITQETQYF. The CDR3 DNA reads TGTGCCAGCAGCTTAACCAGAACCATTACCCAAGAGACCCAGTACTTC.

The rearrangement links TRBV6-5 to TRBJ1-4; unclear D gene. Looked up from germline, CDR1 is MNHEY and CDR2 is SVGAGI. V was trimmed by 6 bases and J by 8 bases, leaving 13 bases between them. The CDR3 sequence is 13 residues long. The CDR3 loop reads CASRRQANEKLFF. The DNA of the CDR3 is TGTGCCAGCAGGCGGCAGGCCAACGAAAAACTGTTTTTT.

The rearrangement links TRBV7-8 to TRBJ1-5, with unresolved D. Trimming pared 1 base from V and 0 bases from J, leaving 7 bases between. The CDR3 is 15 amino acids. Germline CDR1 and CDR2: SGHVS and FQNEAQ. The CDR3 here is CASSLGPFSNQPQHF. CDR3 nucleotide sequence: TGTGCCAGCAGCTTAGGACCCTTTAGCAATCAGCCCCAGCATTTT.

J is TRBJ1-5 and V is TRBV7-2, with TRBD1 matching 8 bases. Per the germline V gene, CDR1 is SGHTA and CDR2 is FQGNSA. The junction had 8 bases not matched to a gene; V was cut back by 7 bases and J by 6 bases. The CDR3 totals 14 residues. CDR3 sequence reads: CASIQAGGFQPQHF. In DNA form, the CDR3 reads TGTGCCAGCATCCAGGCAGGGGGCTTTCAGCCCCAGCATTTT.

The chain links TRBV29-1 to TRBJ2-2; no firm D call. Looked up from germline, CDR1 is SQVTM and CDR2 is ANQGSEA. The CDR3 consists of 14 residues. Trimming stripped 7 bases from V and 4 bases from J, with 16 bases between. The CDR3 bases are TGCAGCGCGTTAGTAGGAAGAAGCACCGGGGAGCTGTTTTTT. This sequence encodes CSALVGRSTGELFF.

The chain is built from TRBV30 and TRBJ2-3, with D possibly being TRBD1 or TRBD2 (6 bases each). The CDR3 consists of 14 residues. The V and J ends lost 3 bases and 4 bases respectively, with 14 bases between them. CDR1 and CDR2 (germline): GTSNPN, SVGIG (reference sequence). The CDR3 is CAWSARGGPDTQYF. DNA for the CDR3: TGTGCCTGGAGCGCCCGAGGGGGGCCAGATACGCAGTATTTT.

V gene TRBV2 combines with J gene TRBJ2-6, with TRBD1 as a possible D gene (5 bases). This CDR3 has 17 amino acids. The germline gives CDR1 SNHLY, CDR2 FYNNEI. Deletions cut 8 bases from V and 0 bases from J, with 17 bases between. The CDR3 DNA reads TGTGCCAGCCTCGACAGATTGACCTCCTCTGGGGCCAACGTCCTGACTTTC. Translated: CASLDRLTSSGANVLTF.

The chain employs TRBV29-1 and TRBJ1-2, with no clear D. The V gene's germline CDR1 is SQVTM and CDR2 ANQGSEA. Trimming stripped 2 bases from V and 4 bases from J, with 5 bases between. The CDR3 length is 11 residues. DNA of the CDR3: TGCAGCGTTGAACTGTTCTATGGCTACACCTTC. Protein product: CSVELFYGYTF.

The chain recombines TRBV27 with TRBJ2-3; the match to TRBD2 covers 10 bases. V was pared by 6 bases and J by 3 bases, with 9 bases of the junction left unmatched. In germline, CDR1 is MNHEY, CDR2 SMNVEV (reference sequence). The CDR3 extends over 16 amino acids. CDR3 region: CASSSAGGKFTDTQYF. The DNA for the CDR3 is TGTGCCAGCAGCTCAGCGGGGGGGAAATTTACAGATACGCAGTATTTT.

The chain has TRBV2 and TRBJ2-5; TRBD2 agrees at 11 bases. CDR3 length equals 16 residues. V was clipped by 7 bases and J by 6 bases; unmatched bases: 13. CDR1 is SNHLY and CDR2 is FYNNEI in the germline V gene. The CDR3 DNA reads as TGTGCCAGCACGGGGGTGACTAGCGGGGCATTCAAGACCCAGTACTTC. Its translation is CASTGVTSGAFKTQYF.

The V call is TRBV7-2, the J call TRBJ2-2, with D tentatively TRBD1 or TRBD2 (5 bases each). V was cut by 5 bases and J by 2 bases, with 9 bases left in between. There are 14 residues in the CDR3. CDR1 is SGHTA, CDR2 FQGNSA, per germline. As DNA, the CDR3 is TGTGCCAGCAGCCCGGGACCAAACACCGGGGAGCTGTTTTTT. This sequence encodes CASSPGPNTGELFF.

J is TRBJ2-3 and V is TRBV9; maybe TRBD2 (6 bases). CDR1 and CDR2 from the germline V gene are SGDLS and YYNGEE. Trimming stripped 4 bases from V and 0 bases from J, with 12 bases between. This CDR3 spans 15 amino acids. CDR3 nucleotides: TGTGCCAGCAGCAGAGGGACTTCTAGCACAGATACGCAGTATTTT. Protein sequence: CASSRGTSSTDTQYF.

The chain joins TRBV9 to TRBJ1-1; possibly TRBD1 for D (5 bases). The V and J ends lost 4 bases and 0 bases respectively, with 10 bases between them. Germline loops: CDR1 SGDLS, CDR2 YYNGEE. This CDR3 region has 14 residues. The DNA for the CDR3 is TGTGCCAGCAGCCCAGGGCCCTTGAACACTGAAGCTTTCTTT. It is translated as CASSPGPLNTEAFF.

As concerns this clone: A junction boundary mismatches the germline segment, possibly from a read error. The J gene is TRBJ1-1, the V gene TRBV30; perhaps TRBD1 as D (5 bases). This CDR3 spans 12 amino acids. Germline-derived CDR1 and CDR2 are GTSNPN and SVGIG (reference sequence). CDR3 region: CAWRAVTFRVAF. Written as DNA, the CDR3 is TGTGCCTGGAGGGCCGTGACTTTCAGGGTAGCGTTT.

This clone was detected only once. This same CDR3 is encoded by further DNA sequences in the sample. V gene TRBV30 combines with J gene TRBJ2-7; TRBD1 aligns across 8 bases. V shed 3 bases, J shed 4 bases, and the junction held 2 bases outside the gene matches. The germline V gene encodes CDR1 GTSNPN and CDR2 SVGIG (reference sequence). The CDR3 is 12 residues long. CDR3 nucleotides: TGTGCCTGGAGCAGACAGGGGTACGAGCAGTACTTC. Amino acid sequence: CAWSRQGYEQYF.

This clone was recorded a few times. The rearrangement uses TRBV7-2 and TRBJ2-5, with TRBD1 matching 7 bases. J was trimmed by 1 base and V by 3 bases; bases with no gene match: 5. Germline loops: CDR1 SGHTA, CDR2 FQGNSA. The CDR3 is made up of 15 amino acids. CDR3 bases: TGTGCCAGCAGCTTCCAGACAGGGTCCCAAGAGACCCAGTACTTC. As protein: CASSFQTGSQETQYF.

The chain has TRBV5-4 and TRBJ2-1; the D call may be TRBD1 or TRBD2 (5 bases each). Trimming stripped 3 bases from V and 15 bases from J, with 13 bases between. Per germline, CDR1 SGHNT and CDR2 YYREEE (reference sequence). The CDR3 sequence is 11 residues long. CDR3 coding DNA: TGTGCCAGCAGCTCCTGGGACCAAAGGTTCTTC. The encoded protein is CASSSWDQRFF.

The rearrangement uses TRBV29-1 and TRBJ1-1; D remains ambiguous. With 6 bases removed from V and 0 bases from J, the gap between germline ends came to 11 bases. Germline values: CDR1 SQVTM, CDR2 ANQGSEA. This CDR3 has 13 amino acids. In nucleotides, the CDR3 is TGCAGCGTATTTAGGCCCCTGAACACTGAAGCTTTCTTT. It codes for CSVFRPLNTEAFF. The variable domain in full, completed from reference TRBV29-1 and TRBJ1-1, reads SAVISQKPSRDICQRGTSLTIQCQVDSQVTMMFWYRQQPGQSLTLIATANQGSEATYESGFVIDKFPISRPNLTFSTLTVSNMSPEDSSIYLCSVFRPLNTEAFFGQGTRLTVV.